This T cell receptor beta chain appears in the sequencing data of a study of healthy donors' naive CD4 and CD8 T cells. Overall study: Donors came from three age groups: 20-25, 40-50 and 60-70 years.

CD4+CD8-CD45RO-CD45RA+ cells were naive CD4+; CD8+CD4-CD45RA+CD27bright cells were naive CD8+. Starting from around 500 ng of total RNA, TCR libraries were made with linear amplification. TCRdb analysed the reads with MiXCR anew, one entry per CDR3 protein. The sample yields 200,000 or so distinct CDR3 sequences, around three quarters seen once. The germline V and J ends were trimmed by 3 bases and 6 bases, with 11 bases remaining between them. Per germline, CDR1 MNHEY and CDR2 SVGAGI. The CDR3 is 13 amino acids. This clonotype showed up just a few times. This sequence joins TRBV6-5 and TRBJ1-2; D is uncertain. This TCR derives from a pool of human donors in good health; the sample pools cells from several healthy donors. The sequenced sample consisted of naive CD4+ and CD8+ T cells sorted from blood, pooled from several donors. Written as DNA, the CDR3 is TGTGCCAGCAGTTATGTGGTAGGGAATGGCTACACCTTC. Translating it yields CASSYVVGNGYTF.